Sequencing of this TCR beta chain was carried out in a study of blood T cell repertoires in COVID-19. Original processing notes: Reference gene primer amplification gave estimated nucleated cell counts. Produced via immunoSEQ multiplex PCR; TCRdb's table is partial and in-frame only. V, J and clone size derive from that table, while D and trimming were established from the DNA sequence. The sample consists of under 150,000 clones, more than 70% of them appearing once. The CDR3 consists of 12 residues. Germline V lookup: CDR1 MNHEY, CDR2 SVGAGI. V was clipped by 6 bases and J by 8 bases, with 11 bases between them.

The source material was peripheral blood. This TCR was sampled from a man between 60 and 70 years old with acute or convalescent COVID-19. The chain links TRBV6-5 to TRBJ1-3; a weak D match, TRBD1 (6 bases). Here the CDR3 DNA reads TGTGCCAGCAGCCCAGGGACATACACCATATATTTT. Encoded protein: CASSPGTYTIYF.